Shown below are 13 T cell receptor beta chains from a single sample sequenced in a study of identifying expanded T cells in peripheral blood. Clones were read by immunoSEQ multiplex PCR, and TCRdb kept only the in-frame ones, dropping some. The table shows under 120,000 clones, with roughly 90% occurring only once. The specimen was blood. The receptors were gathered from a person aged 18 to 69 in good health.

The gene calls are TRBV7-9 and TRBJ1-1, with 7 positions matching TRBD1. V gave up 5 bases and J gave up 3 bases; unmatched junction bases: 6. The CDR3 totals 14 residues. Germline CDR1 is SEHNR and CDR2 is FQNEAQ (reference sequence). The CDR3 region is CASSPQGGDTEAFF. The CDR3, as DNA: TGTGCCAGCAGCCCGCAGGGGGGAGACACTGAAGCTTTCTTT.

The V call is TRBV4-2, the J call TRBJ2-1; either TRBD1 or TRBD2 may supply D (5 bases each). The CDR3 contains 12 residues. CDR1 is LGHNA and CDR2 is YNFKEQ in the germline V gene. Trimming shortened V by 6 bases and J by 14 bases, and 17 bases separated the two germline ends. The CDR3 is CASSDTGAREFF. CDR3 sequence (DNA): TGTGCCAGCAGTGACACCGGGGCGCGGGAGTTCTTC.

This clone appeared once. This chain joins TRBV6-6 and TRBJ1-4; D gene uncertain. Trimming took off 8 bases at V and 0 bases at J, with 13 bases between the two ends. The CDR3 is made up of 15 amino acids. From germline, CDR1 is MNHNY and CDR2 SVGAGI (reference sequence). This CDR3 reads CASRRRVATNEKLFF. The CDR3 bases are TGTGCCAGCCGGAGGCGTGTTGCAACTAATGAAAAACTGTTTTTT.

The chain is built from TRBV7-9 and TRBJ2-1, with 7 bases matching TRBD2. V lost 2 bases, J lost 4 bases, and 11 bases stayed unmatched. CDR3 length: 17 residues. The germline gives CDR1 SEHNR, CDR2 FQNEAQ (reference sequence). In nucleotides, the CDR3 is TGTGCCAGCAGCTTAATGGCTAGCGGATTATTATACAATGAGCAGTTCTTC. Translated, it gives CASSLMASGLLYNEQFF.

The CDR3 nucleotides read TGTGCCAGCAGCTTAGATATCAGGGGGAGCAATCAGCCCCAGCATTTT. It encodes CASSLDIRGSNQPQHF. The chain is built from TRBV7-2 and TRBJ1-5; 7 nucleotides align to TRBD1. The CDR3 totals 16 residues. V was clipped by 1 base and J by 1 base; unmatched bases: 4. Germline assignment: CDR1 SGHTA and CDR2 FQGNSA.

The sample holds a few counts of this clone. The J gene is TRBJ2-7, the V gene TRBV10-1; no firm D call. V lost 3 bases, J lost 7 bases, and 7 bases lay in between. Germline V lookup: CDR1 WNHNN, CDR2 SYGVQD (reference sequence). This CDR3 spans 11 amino acids. The CDR3 is CASSEQQEQYF. The CDR3 bases are TGCGCCAGCAGTGAACAGCAAGAGCAGTACTTC.

The chain links TRBV7-2 to TRBJ2-1; unclear D gene. The CDR3 contains 17 residues. Germline loops: CDR1 SGHTA, CDR2 FQGNSA. Trimming shortened V by 1 base and J by 0 bases, and 13 bases separated the two germline ends. CDR3 in DNA: TGTGCCAGCAGCTTAGTACTCGGGCTTAGCTCCTACAATGAGCAGTTCTTC. Translation: CASSLVLGLSSYNEQFF.

The rearrangement uses TRBV11-3 and TRBJ2-4, with 9 bases aligning to TRBD2. The CDR3 extends over 17 amino acids. Trimming at V came to 5 bases and at J to 1 base, leaving 9 bases not matched to a gene. CDR1 and CDR2 from the germline V gene are SGHNT and YENEEA. The CDR3 here is CASSGRGGREAKNIQYF. The CDR3 DNA reads TGTGCCAGCAGCGGGCGGGGGGGCCGTGAGGCCAAAAACATTCAGTACTTC.

The chain employs TRBV29-1 and TRBJ2-3, with 11 nucleotides matching TRBD1. The germline gives CDR1 SQVTM, CDR2 ANQGSEA. With V trimmed by 7 bases and J by 4 bases, 7 bases remained unmatched. This CDR3 is built from 14 residues. The CDR3 region has the DNA TGCAGCGGGACAGGGGGCGGGGGGGCAGATACGCAGTATTTT. This encodes CSGTGGGGADTQYF.

CDR3 sequence reads: CASSLERYYEQYF. CDR3 sequence (DNA): TGTGCCAGCTCACTGGAGAGATACTACGAGCAGTACTTC. The V and J genes are TRBV18 and TRBJ2-7; no reliable D call. The V gene's germline CDR1 is KGHSH and CDR2 LQKENI. The V end was cut by 4 bases, the J end by 3 bases, with 10 bases between. The CDR3 extends over 13 amino acids.

This sequence joins TRBV30 and TRBJ1-3; 7 bases map to TRBD1. Germline-derived CDR1 and CDR2 are GTSNPN and SVGIG (reference sequence). The CDR3 loop spans 15 amino acids. The junction had 6 bases not matched to a gene; V was cut back by 4 bases and J by 0 bases. DNA of the CDR3: TGTGCCTGGACGTACGGGACAGCCTCTGGAAACACCATATATTTT. It yields the protein CAWTYGTASGNTIYF. Combining the CDR3 with reference TRBV30 and TRBJ1-3 gives the whole variable domain SQTIHQWPATLVQPVGSPLSLECTVEGTSNPNLYWYRQAAGRGLQLLFYSVGIGQISSEVPQNLSASRPQDRQFILSSKKLLLSDSGFYLCAWTYGTASGNTIYFGEGSWLTVV.

This sequence joins TRBV7-9 and TRBJ1-1; D ambiguous. The V end lost 1 base, the J end lost 5 bases, and 8 bases lay between the germline ends. The CDR3 totals 13 residues. Germline V lookup: CDR1 SEHNR, CDR2 FQNEAQ (reference sequence). CDR3 coding DNA: TGTGCCAGCAGCTTAGTCCCATGGACTGAAGCTTTCTTT. The encoded protein is CASSLVPWTEAFF.

This clone was seen a single time. The chain joins TRBV28 to TRBJ1-1; no clear D gene. Germline loops: CDR1 MDHEN, CDR2 SYDVKM. This CDR3 is built from 17 residues. The germline V and J ends were trimmed by 5 bases and 0 bases, with 19 bases remaining between them. CDR3 residues: CASSLSTSSGMNTEAFF. The CDR3 bases are TGTGCCAGCAGTCTCTCGACATCTTCTGGGATGAACACTGAAGCTTTCTTT.